These 30 T cell receptor beta chains share one sample of origin, sequenced in a study of T cell changes during pregnancy in multiple sclerosis. The assay was immunoSEQ multiplex PCR, and TCRdb's table has in-frame clones only and misses some. The sample contains tens of thousands of clones, approximately 92% of which appear only once. The sample consisted of peripheral blood, taken after pregnancy. The receptors were gathered from a female donor in good health, enrolled as a control in a pregnancy study.

V is TRBV11-2 and J is TRBJ2-7; D might be TRBD2 (6 bases). Trimming took 5 bases from V and 6 from J, leaving 11 bases between them. CDR1 SGHAT and CDR2 FQNNGV come from the germline V gene. This CDR3 comprises 12 residues. As DNA, the CDR3 is TGTGCCAGCAGCCCAGGGACTTCCGAGCAGTACTTC. Translation: CASSPGTSEQYF.

V usage is TRBV10-3 and J usage is TRBJ2-5; 8 positions agree with TRBD1. The germline V gene has CDR1 ENHRY and CDR2 SYGVKD. Trimming at V came to 6 bases and at J to 1 base, leaving 4 bases not matched to a gene. CDR3 size: 14 residues. CDR3 DNA sequence: TGTGCCATCAGGACCGACAGGGGCCAAGAGACCCAGTACTTC. The encoded protein is CAIRTDRGQETQYF.

This clone was detected only once. This rearrangement joins TRBV6-5 to TRBJ2-1; a weak D match, TRBD1 (7 bases). Trimming took off 2 bases at V and 4 bases at J, with 12 bases between the two ends. The CDR3 extends over 15 amino acids. The germline CDR1 and CDR2 sequences are MNHEY and SVGAGI. DNA of the CDR3: TGTGCCAGCAGTTACGGGGGGACAGTATACAATGAGCAGTTCTTC. Residues: CASSYGGTVYNEQFF.

The rearrangement uses TRBV12-5 and TRBJ2-7, with 12 bases aligning to TRBD2. With 11 bases clipped from V and 9 bases from J, the junction kept 8 bases outside the gene matches. There are 12 residues in the CDR3. Germline V gene data show CDR1 as LGHNT and CDR2 as FRNRAP. CDR3 DNA sequence: TGTGCTGGGCGGACTAGCGGGGCGGGGCAGTACTTC. Amino acids: CAGRTSGAGQYF.

The V and J genes are TRBV4-1 and TRBJ2-1; the match to TRBD2 covers 13 bases. Germline CDR1 MGHRA, CDR2 YSYEKL. Trimming cost V 7 bases and J 6 bases; bases outside gene matches: 6. The CDR3 has 15 amino acids. The CDR3 sequence is CASKILAGGGNEQFF. CDR3 nucleotides: TGCGCCAGCAAAATACTAGCGGGGGGGGGCAATGAGCAGTTCTTC.

The chain uses TRBV7-9 and TRBJ2-1; TRBD2 aligns across 11 bases. Germline V gives CDR1 SEHNR, CDR2 FQNEAQ (reference sequence). The CDR3 is 17 amino acids. J was trimmed by 9 bases and V by 5 bases; bases with no gene match: 15. In DNA, the CDR3 is TGTGCCAGCAGCGCCAAGAGCGCAGGGACTAGCGGTGCTGAGCAGTTCTTC. Translating gives CASSAKSAGTSGAEQFF.

The chain has TRBV10-3 and TRBJ2-7; tentatively, D is TRBD1 (6 bases). Germline loops: CDR1 ENHRY, CDR2 SYGVKD. The CDR3 extends over 15 amino acids. V lost 8 bases and J lost 6, with 23 bases in between. CDR3 sequence: CAIQEGSARGGEQYF. CDR3 nucleotide sequence: TGTGCCATCCAAGAAGGTTCCGCCAGGGGCGGCGAGCAGTACTTC.

The V gene is TRBV28, the J gene TRBJ2-7; TRBD1 might be the D (6 bases). Trimming cost V 3 bases and J 6 bases, with 12 bases left between them. CDR1 and CDR2 (germline): MDHEN, SYDVKM. CDR3 length: 13 residues. Here the CDR3 DNA reads TGTGCCAGCAGTTTCCAGGGGTCAGGCGAGCAGTACTTC. Translating gives CASSFQGSGEQYF.

This clone was counted a single time. The chain employs TRBV2 and TRBJ2-5; a weak D match, TRBD2 (6 bases). The CDR3 runs to 15 residues. The germline V gene encodes CDR1 SNHLY and CDR2 FYNNEI. V lost 5 bases, J lost 7 bases, and 20 bases lay in between. For the CDR3, the DNA is TGTGCCAGCAGTCCAATCCCCCCTAGCGTAGGGACCCAGTACTTC. Its translation: CASSPIPPSVGTQYF.

The chain links TRBV18 to TRBJ2-1; D unclear. V was shortened by 5 bases and J by 10 bases, with 15 bases between the two germline ends. The CDR3 length is 13 residues. Germline CDR1 KGHSH, CDR2 LQKENI. The CDR3 coding sequence is TGTGCCAGCTCAACCAGATCAGGTGAAGAGCAGTTCTTC. Protein product: CASSTRSGEEQFF.

J is TRBJ1-1 and V is TRBV15; no clear D gene. The CDR3 totals 13 residues. Trimming pared 0 bases from V and 7 bases from J, leaving 9 bases between. Per germline, CDR1 LNHNV and CDR2 YYDKDF (reference sequence). CDR3 coding DNA: TGTGCCACCAGCAGAGATCCCGGGAGTGAAGCTTTCTTT. Its translation is CATSRDPGSEAFF.

The V and J genes are TRBV11-3 and TRBJ2-2, with 11 bases that match TRBD1. V gave up 5 bases and J gave up 8 bases; unmatched junction bases: 7. The germline V gene has CDR1 SGHNT and CDR2 YENEEA. The CDR3 loop spans 15 amino acids. The CDR3, as DNA: TGTGCCAGCAGCCCCCCTGGACAGGGGGCTGGGGAGCTGTTTTTT. Amino acid sequence: CASSPPGQGAGELFF.

The chain couples TRBV11-1 to TRBJ2-5; TRBD2 matches at 9 bases. The V gene end was trimmed by 2 bases and the J gene end by 6 bases; junction bases not matched to a gene: 7. This CDR3 region has 15 residues. CDR1 SGHAT and CDR2 FQDESV come from the germline V gene (reference sequence). The CDR3 loop is CASSLSRGGLKTQYF. In DNA, the CDR3 is TGTGCCAGCAGCTTATCGCGGGGGGGCCTGAAGACCCAGTACTTC. The variable domain in full, completed from reference TRBV11-1 and TRBJ2-5, reads EAEVAQSPRYKITEKSQAVAFWCDPISGHATLYWYRQILGQGPELLVQFQDESVVDDSQLPKDRFSAERLKGVDSTLKIQPAELGDSAMYLCASSLSRGGLKTQYFGPGTRLLVL.

The chain couples TRBV10-3 to TRBJ2-2; D remains ambiguous. CDR3 length: 13 residues. The V end was cut by 10 bases, the J end by 1 base, with 10 bases between. Germline CDR1 and CDR2: ENHRY and SYGVKD. DNA for the CDR3: TGTGCCACGCCGGGTCTGAACACCGGGGAGCTGTTTTTT. Its protein is CATPGLNTGELFF.

This clone was counted a single time. The chain's CDR3 is CASSFRGLAGYTGELFF. CDR3 bases: TGTGCCAGCAGTTTTCGGGGACTAGCGGGATACACCGGGGAGCTGTTTTTT. The V and J genes are TRBV7-9 and TRBJ2-2, with 13 positions matching TRBD2. Per germline, CDR1 SEHNR and CDR2 FQNEAQ (reference sequence). J was trimmed by 3 bases and V by 6 bases; bases with no gene match: 7. The CDR3 has 17 amino acids. Supplemented by reference TRBV7-9 and TRBJ2-2, the full variable domain reads DTGVSQNPRHKITKRGQNVTFRCDPISEHNRLYWYRQTLGQGPEFLTYFQNEAQLEKSRLLSDRFSAERPKGSFSTLEIQRTEQGDSAMYLCASSFRGLAGYTGELFFGEGSRLTVL.

V and J are TRBV27 and TRBJ2-3, with TRBD1 matching over 8 bases. Germline CDR1 is MNHEY and CDR2 is SMNVEV (reference sequence). V was clipped by 1 base and J by 1 base; unmatched bases: 7. This CDR3 contains 17 residues. The CDR3 sequence: CASSLYQGAPGTDTQYF. CDR3 DNA: TGTGCCAGCAGTTTATATCAGGGGGCGCCCGGCACAGATACGCAGTATTTT.

The V call is TRBV6-5, the J call TRBJ2-2, with a weak D call TRBD2 (6 bases). Germline assignment: CDR1 MNHEY and CDR2 SVGAGI. The V end lost 4 bases, the J end lost 6 bases, and 12 bases lay between the germline ends. The CDR3 length is 14 residues. The CDR3 is CASSLLRGSGELFF. DNA for the CDR3: TGTGCCAGCAGTTTACTCCGGGGGTCCGGGGAGCTGTTTTTT.

The chain couples TRBV19 to TRBJ2-1; tentative D call: TRBD2 (6 bases). The CDR3 totals 15 residues. CDR1 LNHDA and CDR2 SQIVND come from the germline V gene (reference sequence). The V end was cut by 3 bases, the J end by 2 bases, with 11 bases between. The CDR3: CASSIYGGPYNEQFF. The CDR3 coding sequence is TGTGCCAGTAGTATCTACGGGGGTCCCTACAATGAGCAGTTCTTC.

The rearrangement joins TRBV7-2 to TRBJ2-7; no clear D gene. There are 14 residues in the CDR3. The V gene lost 1 base and the J gene lost 4 bases, with 11 bases spanning the gap. Germline CDR1 SGHTA, CDR2 FQGNSA. CDR3 region: CASSLVDKQYEQYF. CDR3 DNA: TGTGCCAGCAGCTTAGTAGACAAGCAATACGAGCAGTACTTC.

This clone was observed a few times. The chain has TRBV7-2 and TRBJ1-5, with 8 bases that match TRBD1. The CDR3 covers 15 residues. V dropped 5 bases and J dropped 4; count of bases not matched to a gene: 7. The V gene's germline CDR1 is SGHTA and CDR2 FQGNSA. CDR3 bases: TGTGCCAGCAGCCCGTTACAGGGGGTTAATCAGCCCCAGCATTTT. Translation: CASSPLQGVNQPQHF.

The chain carries TRBV18 and TRBJ1-5; TRBD1 might be the D (5 bases). Germline V gene sequence: CDR1 KGHSH, CDR2 LQKENI. V lost 2 bases and J 4 bases, leaving 9 bases between the germline ends. CDR3 length equals 14 residues. In DNA form, the CDR3 reads TGTGCCAGCTCACCAGCAGGGCCAAATCAGCCCCAGCATTTT. Amino acid sequence: CASSPAGPNQPQHF.

The chain is built from TRBV5-8 and TRBJ1-3, with D possibly matching TRBD1 (5 bases). Germline CDR1 and CDR2: SGHTS and YDEGEE. The CDR3 length is 18 residues. V dropped 4 bases and J dropped 2 bases, with 22 bases sitting between them. CDR3 DNA: TGTGCCAGCAGCCGAACCTGGGGTAGGGGACTGCCTGGAAACACCATATATTTT. Amino acids: CASSRTWGRGLPGNTIYF. Full variable domain (remainder filled in from reference TRBV5-8 and TRBJ1-3): EAGVTQSPTHLIKTRGQQATLRCSPISGHTSVYWYQQALGLGLQFLLWYDEGEERNRGNFPPRFSGRQFPNYSSELNVNALELEDSALYLCASSRTWGRGLPGNTIYFGEGSWLTVV.

This clone was detected a few times. The chain is built from TRBV9 and TRBJ1-1; D is undetermined. This CDR3 has 14 amino acids. V lost 4 bases to trimming and J lost 1 base, with 11 bases between them. Germline values: CDR1 SGDLS, CDR2 YYNGEE. CDR3 nucleotide sequence: TGTGCCAGCAGCCCCCGACTGGAGAACACTGAAGCTTTCTTT. This sequence encodes CASSPRLENTEAFF. Combining the CDR3 with reference TRBV9 and TRBJ1-1 gives the whole variable domain DSGVTQTPKHLITATGQRVTLRCSPRSGDLSVYWYQQSLDQGLQFLIQYYNGEERAKGNILERFSAQQFPDLHSELNLSSLELGDSALYFCASSPRLENTEAFFGQGTRLTVV.

This clone was observed a single time. This rearrangement joins TRBV6-6 to TRBJ2-3, with 7 positions matching TRBD1. From germline, CDR1 is MNHNY and CDR2 SVGAGI (reference sequence). With V trimmed by 6 bases and J by 6 bases, 12 bases remained unmatched. The CDR3 has 15 amino acids. The CDR3 protein is CASSSDREPRDTQYF. As DNA, the CDR3 is TGTGCCAGCAGCTCCGACAGGGAACCTCGGGATACGCAGTATTTT.

This clone was counted a single time. CDR3 sequence reads: CASRGWGEPDQPQHF. The CDR3 DNA reads as TGTGCCAGCAGGGGGTGGGGGGAGCCAGATCAGCCCCAGCATTTT. The chain joins TRBV21-1 to TRBJ1-5. TRBV21-1 represents a pseudogene. This CDR3 region has 15 residues.

This clone was counted a few times. The rearrangement joins TRBV28 to TRBJ2-1; 11 nucleotides agree with TRBD2. This CDR3 is 15 amino acids long. Trimming took 5 bases from V and 7 from J; bases not matched to a gene: 7. CDR1 and CDR2 from the germline V gene are MDHEN and SYDVKM. The CDR3 protein is CASSLSGGATNEQFF. CDR3 coding DNA: TGTGCCAGCAGTCTTAGCGGGGGGGCGACGAATGAGCAGTTCTTC.

The chain couples TRBV19 to TRBJ1-2, with D perhaps matching TRBD1 (6 bases). The germline V and J ends were trimmed by 6 bases and 4 bases, with 18 bases remaining between them. Looked up from germline, CDR1 is LNHDA and CDR2 is SQIVND (reference sequence). The CDR3 length is 15 residues. The CDR3 DNA sequence: TGTGCCAGTAGATTCACGCATTCGACAGGCTATGGCTACACCTTC. Amino acid sequence: CASRFTHSTGYGYTF.

This clone came up a few times. This chain uses TRBV28 with TRBJ1-2, with D possibly matching TRBD1 (5 bases). The ends were cut back, 4 bases at V and 3 bases at J, with 12 bases in the middle. The CDR3 is 14 amino acids. Germline CDR1 reads MDHEN; CDR2 reads SYDVKM. The CDR3 is CASSSLGPDYGYTF. CDR3 nucleotide sequence: TGTGCCAGCAGTTCGCTGGGGCCGGACTATGGCTACACCTTC.

The CDR3 reads CASSYKRDRGSPLHF. As DNA, the CDR3 is TGTGCCAGCAGTTATAAGCGGGACAGGGGTTCACCCCTCCACTTT. The chain uses TRBV6-6 and TRBJ1-6; 10 nucleotides match TRBD1. This CDR3 region has 15 residues. J gave up 9 bases and V 3 bases, and 5 bases lay outside the gene matches. Per the germline V gene, CDR1 is MNHNY and CDR2 is SVGAGI (reference sequence).

The chain uses TRBV15 and TRBJ1-2; D is unclear. This CDR3 has 13 residues. Germline V gene lookup returns CDR1 LNHNV and CDR2 YYDKDF (reference sequence). The V and J ends lost 0 bases and 6 bases respectively, with 8 bases between them. The DNA for the CDR3 is TGTGCCACCAGCAGAGATTACAGTGATGGCTACACCTTC. This encodes CATSRDYSDGYTF. The complete variable domain, with remaining parts taken from reference TRBV15 and TRBJ1-2, reads DAMVIQNPRYQVTQFGKPVTLSCSQTLNHNVMYWYQQKSSQAPKLLFHYYDKDFNNEADTPDNFQSRRPNTSFCFLDIRSPGLGDTAMYLCATSRDYSDGYTFGSGTRLTVV.